The rows below give T cell receptor beta chains drawn from one sample of a study of blood T cell repertoires in COVID-19. Here immunoSEQ multiplex PCR was the method, and the copy in TCRdb shows in-frame clones only, minus some. The sample carries 25,000 to 35,000 clones, around 94% recorded once. Sequenced input: peripheral blood. The receptor source for this set is a woman aged 70 to 79 with COVID-19, enrolled during active disease. The conserved cysteine and the conserved F or W are not part of the CDR3 here. A D gene is named only where the DNA matches it firmly. Rows give clone size only sometimes, using once, few, many, or a class for an expanded clone.

once	TRBV27	TRBJ1-6	-	ASSGGNSPLH
few	TRBV27	TRBJ2-1	-	ASREAAAYNEQF
-	TRBV7-2	TRBJ1-2	TRBD1	ASSRRDRGFRESLYGYT
-	TRBV30	TRBJ2-1	-	AWGPNEQF
-	TRBV7-6	TRBJ2-5	-	ASSLFTAPQETQY
-	TRBV19	TRBJ2-2	TRBD1	ASSRQGNTGELF
-	TRBV11-3	TRBJ2-1	-	ASSLQGAHNEQF
-	TRBV5-1	TRBJ2-5	TRBD2	ASGLGQETQY
-	TRBV9	TRBJ2-1	TRBD2	ASSVGSGSHNEQF
-	TRBV6-2/TRBV6-3	TRBJ2-7	TRBD1	ASSRPGQARPTDSVYEQY
-	TRBV4-2	TRBJ2-3	TRBD2	ASSQRLAGGTDTQY
-	TRBV3-1/TRBV3-2	TRBJ1-1	-	ASSQPGQNTEAF
-	TRBV28	TRBJ2-2	TRBD1	ASNLDRGYTGELF
-	TRBV28	TRBJ1-1	-	ASSFLGVENTEAF
-	TRBV20-1	TRBJ1-1	-	LPAYFTEAF
once	TRBV28	TRBJ2-1	TRBD2	ATLAGGLLGHEQF
-	TRBV30	TRBJ2-7	-	AWSMTTMGESYEQY
-	TRBV9	TRBJ2-7	TRBD2	ASSPSLADLYEQY
-	TRBV6-5	TRBJ1-2	-	ASNIRPSGYGYT
-	TRBV28	TRBJ1-6	-	ASSPGFYSPLH
-	TRBV4-2	TRBJ2-1	-	ASRPSAASYNEQF
few	TRBV4-3	TRBJ2-7	TRBD1	ASSQDRTGTYEQY
-	TRBV4-1	TRBJ2-7	-	LEDLAYEQY
-	TRBV3-1/TRBV3-2	TRBJ2-7	TRBD2	ASSQPREGLSEQY
-	TRBV19	TRBJ2-1	TRBD2	ASNQRAGTSGANEQF
-	TRBV11-2	TRBJ2-5	-	ASSVGHQETQY
-	TRBV30	TRBJ2-5	TRBD1	AWGGGQGSRETQY
once	TRBV27	TRBJ2-1	-	ASSGGPAGDLRNNEQF
-	TRBV5-4	TRBJ2-7	TRBD2	ASSFGTSYEQY
-	TRBV6-6	TRBJ1-2	-	ASSGTAIGLYGYT
-	TRBV18	TRBJ1-1	-	ATLTEPYTEAF
-	TRBV7-3	TRBJ2-6	-	ASSLYPVQGTGANVLT
-	TRBV6-5	TRBJ2-7	TRBD2	ASTKTSGSPYEQY
-	TRBV2	TRBJ1-1	-	ASTEETARNTEAF
-	TRBV10-2	TRBJ1-2	-	ASSETLLGGGYT
-	TRBV10-1	TRBJ2-2	TRBD1	ASSRDRGDGELF
-	TRBV29-1	TRBJ1-4	TRBD1	SVSEGGTANEKLF
-	TRBV19	TRBJ2-7	TRBD1	ASRRDRESYEQY
-	TRBV28	TRBJ2-7	TRBD2	ASSPWTSGTDEQY
-	TRBV11-2	TRBJ1-2	TRBD1	ASSPGGYGYT
-	TRBV7-9	TRBJ2-7	TRBD2	ASSPAGGPYEQY
-	TRBV19	TRBJ2-3	TRBD2	ASSILAGNTDTQY
-	TRBV19	TRBJ1-1	TRBD1	ASSFDRGIGTEAF
-	TRBV9	TRBJ2-5	TRBD2	ASSVGLEETQY
-	TRBV30	TRBJ1-4	TRBD1	AWRDRGLANEKLF
-	TRBV19	TRBJ2-1	TRBD2	ASSKREGVNEQF
-	TRBV24-1	TRBJ2-1	TRBD1	ATSDTDRAITNEQF
-	TRBV2	TRBJ1-5	TRBD1	ASSRRTGGEGQPQH